These 15 T cell receptor beta chains were all obtained from the same sample, sequenced in a study of regulatory T cells in long-lasting Graves disease. Regarding time point: newly diagnosed GD, antithyroid drugs for less than 3 months. The authors made the TCR library using RNA they extracted from PBMCs. In building TCR beta libraries, iRepertoire HTBI primers were used together with Arm-PCR of CDR3 regions. Each CDR3 protein is one row after TCRdb ran MiXCR on the multiplex PCR reads. This table holds about 530,000 distinct CDR3 sequences, more than 15% found once. In addition, the sample was reused for a study of T cells in Graves' hyperthyroidism and ophthalmopathy.

This material consisted of peripheral blood mononuclear cells (PBMCs), taken at new diagnosis, from a patient treated with antithyroid drugs. These receptors all come from a woman between 40 and 65 years old with Graves disease.

This clonotype was recorded at least ten times. The rearrangement uses TRBV28 and TRBJ1-2; a possible D gene is TRBD1 (5 bases). Germline loops: CDR1 MDHEN, CDR2 SYDVKM. V was pared by 6 bases and J by 2 bases, with 13 bases between. The CDR3 has 14 residues. CDR3 DNA: TGTGCCAGCAGCCTCCTCGGGGGAAACTATGGCTACACCTTC. Translation: CASSLLGGNYGYTF.

This sequence joins TRBV10-3 and TRBJ1-3, with TRBD1 identical over 10 bases. V gave up 9 bases and J gave up 0 bases; unmatched junction bases: 8. The CDR3 sequence is 16 residues long. Germline CDR1 ENHRY, CDR2 SYGVKD. CDR3 in amino acids: CAISRDRGSSGNTIYF. The CDR3 DNA is TGTGCCATATCCCGGGACAGGGGATCCTCTGGAAACACCATATATTTT.

The chain carries TRBV6-2 or TRBV6-3 and TRBJ1-2; D unclear. CDR3 size: 15 residues. Germline V gene sequence: CDR1 MNHEY, CDR2 SVGEGT. The ends were cut back, 5 bases at V and 3 bases at J, with 16 bases in the middle. CDR3 residues: CASSTPVARDYGYTF. CDR3 DNA sequence: TGTGCCAGCAGTACCCCGGTTGCGCGTGACTATGGCTACACCTTC.

This clonotype was counted many times. The chain carries TRBV28 and TRBJ1-2; tentative D call: TRBD1 (6 bases). Germline CDR1 and CDR2: MDHEN and SYDVKM. This CDR3 comprises 14 residues. Trimming stripped 5 bases from V and 0 bases from J, with 10 bases between. CDR3 residues: CASSKRTANYGYTF. The CDR3 DNA follows: TGTGCCAGCAGTAAACGGACAGCTAACTATGGCTACACCTTC.

In its sample, this clonotype was seen many times. The gene calls are TRBV14 and TRBJ1-2, with D perhaps TRBD1 (5 bases). The CDR3 runs to 14 residues. The V end was cut by 3 bases, the J end by 5 bases, with 13 bases between. CDR1 and CDR2 (germline): SGHDN, FVKESK. The CDR3, as DNA: TGTGCCAGCAGCCAGACTACAGGCGGGTATGGCTACACCTTC. Translation gives CASSQTTGGYGYTF.

This clonotype was detected ten times or more. This chain uses TRBV2 with TRBJ2-7; the D call may be TRBD1 or TRBD2 (5 bases each). CDR1 and CDR2 from the germline V gene are SNHLY and FYNNEI. Between the trimmed V and J ends, which lost 5 bases and 0 bases, there was a span of 14 bases. This CDR3 region has 15 residues. Here the CDR3 DNA reads TGTGCCAGCAGTCACTACCGGGACGGCTCCTACGAGCAGTACTTC. This gives the protein CASSHYRDGSYEQYF.

This clonotype was counted a few times. The chain joins TRBV7-9 to TRBJ1-3, with unresolved D. The V gene lost 5 bases and the J gene lost 8 bases, with 7 bases spanning the gap. Per germline, CDR1 SEHNR and CDR2 FQNEAQ (reference sequence). The CDR3 runs to 11 residues. Here the CDR3 DNA reads TGTGCCAGCAGCGCCCGGGACACCATATATTTT. As protein: CASSARDTIYF.

The rearrangement joins TRBV6-1 to TRBJ1-1, with D hard to call. With 6 bases removed from V and 5 bases from J, the gap between germline ends came to 16 bases. This CDR3 has 14 amino acids. CDR1 and CDR2 (germline): MNHNS, SASEGT. This chain's CDR3 is CASSPMSFVTEAFF. The DNA of the CDR3 is TGTGCCAGCAGCCCAATGTCGTTCGTGACTGAAGCTTTCTTT.

Many counts were recorded for this clonotype. The chain is built from TRBV28 and TRBJ2-7, with 8 bases lining up with TRBD1. Germline trimming cut 9 bases from V and 6 bases from J; bases unmatched to any gene: 4. Germline V CDR1 and CDR2: MDHEN, SYDVKM. The CDR3 is 11 amino acids. The CDR3 DNA reads as TGTGCCAGTACGACAGGGGTCGAGCAGTACTTC. Amino acid sequence: CASTTGVEQYF.

Ten or more counts support this clonotype. CDR3 loop: CASSYSKQGSGPHYGYTF. The CDR3 bases are TGTGCCAGCAGTTACTCGAAGCAAGGATCGGGGCCACACTATGGCTACACCTTC. This chain connects TRBV6-5 to TRBJ1-2, with D possibly matching TRBD1 (5 bases). Trimming cost V 0 bases and J 3 bases, with 20 bases left between them. The CDR3 is 18 amino acids. CDR1 and CDR2 (germline): MNHEY, SVGAGI.

This clonotype has a handful of counts. The chain uses TRBV7-9 and TRBJ1-1; possible D gene TRBD1, 5 bases. V was cut by 0 bases and J by 2 bases, with 13 bases left in between. Germline V lookup: CDR1 SEHNR, CDR2 FQNEAQ (reference sequence). This CDR3 is built from 16 residues. The CDR3 loop reads CASSLASGTGNTEAFF. The CDR3 region has the DNA TGTGCCAGCAGCTTAGCTTCCGGGACCGGCAACACTGAAGCTTTCTTT.

The chain has TRBV6-1 and TRBJ1-6, with D hard to call. V was clipped by 6 bases and J by 6 bases, with 15 bases between them. Germline V gene data show CDR1 as MNHNS and CDR2 as SASEGT. This CDR3 contains 15 residues. The CDR3 spells CASSRERVGNSPLHF. Written as DNA, the CDR3 is TGTGCCAGCAGCCGTGAGAGAGTCGGTAATTCACCCCTCCACTTT.

A note on this clonotype: This CDR3 fails to terminate in the conserved phenylalanine or tryptophan, so it likely reflects a read error. The chain employs TRBV30 and TRBJ1-6, with unresolved D. The CDR3 consists of 15 residues. The germline V gene has CDR1 GTSNPN and CDR2 SVGIG (reference sequence). Trimming removed 4 bases from V and 6 bases from J, with 16 bases in between. CDR3 amino acids: CAWNPLAGFNSPLHS. The CDR3 nucleotides read TGTGCCTGGAATCCCCTGGCGGGATTTAATTCACCCCTCCACTCT.

This clonotype was observed at least ten times. V and J are TRBV9 and TRBJ1-5, with TRBD1 matching 7 bases. CDR3 length: 14 amino acids. V was pared by 3 bases and J by 1 base, with 1 base of the junction left unmatched. The germline CDR1 and CDR2 sequences are SGDLS and YYNGEE. CDR3 nucleotides: TGTGCCAGCAGCGGGGGACAGAGCAATCAGCCCCAGCATTTT. This gives the protein CASSGGQSNQPQHF.

The chain's CDR3 is CASSPKLDEKLFF. The CDR3 DNA reads TGCGCCAGCAGCCCTAAGCTCGATGAAAAACTGTTTTTT. J is TRBJ1-4 and V is TRBV5-1; D is unclear. The CDR3 consists of 13 residues. Germline V lookup: CDR1 SGHRS, CDR2 YFSETQ. Trimming removed 4 bases from V and 6 bases from J, with 10 bases in between.